This entry concerns a single TCR beta chain. Antigen: not known. This CDR3 contains 13 residues. Germline values: CDR1 MDHEN, CDR2 SYDVKM. Trimming removed 2 bases at V and 5 bases at J, with 9 bases between. This sample is drawn from a study of cytomegalovirus exposure and HLA in healthy donors. Study-level results: Earlier analysis found most TCR beta V segments productive about 87% or about 30% of the time.

The PCR had 60 Vbeta and 13 Jbeta primers. The table came from immunoSEQ multiplex PCR; TCRdb's copy has only in-frame clones and leaves some out. The sample records around 80,000 clones, around 79% being singletons. The gene calls are TRBV28 and TRBJ1-2; possibly TRBD1 for D (5 bases). Material for sequencing was PBMCs. The receptor's source is a female donor in good health and CMV-seronegative. The CDR3 sequence: CASSLVGAYGYTF. For the CDR3, the DNA is TGTGCCAGCAGTTTAGTAGGGGCGTATGGCTACACCTTC.